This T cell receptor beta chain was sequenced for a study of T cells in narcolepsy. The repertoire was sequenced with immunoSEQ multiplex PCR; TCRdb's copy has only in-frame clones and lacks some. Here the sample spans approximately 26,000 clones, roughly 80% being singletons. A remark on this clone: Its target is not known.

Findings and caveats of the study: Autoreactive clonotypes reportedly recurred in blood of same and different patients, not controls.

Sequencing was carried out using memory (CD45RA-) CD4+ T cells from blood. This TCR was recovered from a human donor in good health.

The CDR3 loop is CASSRTPNLHEQYF. The CDR3 bases are TGCGCCAGCAGCCGTACCCCGAACCTCCACGAGCAGTACTTC. The chain carries TRBV4-3 and TRBJ2-7; D unclear. Trimming pared 4 bases from V and 5 bases from J, leaving 15 bases between. In germline, CDR1 is LGHNA, CDR2 YSLEER. The CDR3 contains 14 residues.